What follows describes a single TCR beta chain. Trimming took 1 base from V and 6 from J, leaving 15 bases between them. The CDR3 extends over 15 amino acids. Germline assignment: CDR1 SGHAT and CDR2 FQNNGV. Clones were read by immunoSEQ multiplex PCR, and TCRdb kept only the in-frame ones, dropping some. In the table there are approximately 200,000 clones, about 85% of which are singletons. The entry originates in a study of blood T cell repertoires in COVID-19. Across the whole study: The study drew acute and convalescent COVID-19 samples from the United States, Italy and Spain. The cDNA or gDNA used as material had been derived from T cells, B-cell-depleted T cells, or PBMCs.

The clonotype was recovered from a man between 45 and 60 years old who had recovered from COVID-19. Material: peripheral blood. V is TRBV11-2 and J is TRBJ2-5; no definite D call. The CDR3 here is CASSLVGGQIKTQYF. The DNA for the CDR3 is TGTGCCAGCAGCTTAGTAGGCGGCCAGATCAAGACCCAGTACTTC.